This record looks at one TCR beta chain sequence and its context. The data were obtained in a study of blood T cell repertoires in COVID-19. Study details: Donors in the United States, Italy and Spain gave samples during acute or convalescent COVID-19.

As processed by the authors: The assay estimated nucleated cells by amplifying reference gene primers. The repertoire was sequenced with immunoSEQ multiplex PCR; TCRdb's copy has only in-frame clones and lacks some. That table gives V, J and clone size, and the DNA gave D and trimming. The table has 150,000 to 200,000 clones, around 73% seen once. Germline V gene lookup returns CDR1 KGHDR and CDR2 SFDVKD. The CDR3 is made up of 12 amino acids. V trimming: 2 bases; J trimming: 15 bases; junction bases outside the gene matches: 6. Sequenced sample: PBMCs or T cells enriched from blood (not recorded which). The receptor was isolated from a woman aged 45-65 years who had recovered from COVID-19. The V gene is TRBV24-1, the J gene TRBJ2-1, with 7 bases lining up with TRBD1. The DNA of the CDR3 is TGTGCCACCAGTGATTATGGACAGGTTCTGTTCTTC. It yields the protein CATSDYGQVLFF.